The source of this T cell receptor (beta chain) is a study of monozygotic twins with inflammatory bowel disease. Study-wide results and caveats: Differing T cell subtypes remained indistinguishable.

In regard to this clonotype: Its antigen is unidentified.

This CDR3 has 14 amino acids. Germline V gene data show CDR1 as MDHEN and CDR2 as SYDVKM. One entry per CDR3 protein, without DNA, is what TCRdb gives after re-calling the 5' RACE reads. This table holds around 99,000 distinct CDR3 sequences. Sequencing was performed on blood. This sequence was found in a human donor with ulcerative colitis or Crohn's disease, or a healthy co-twin of an affected twin (not recorded which). The chain is built from TRBV28 and TRBJ2-1. The CDR3 loop is CASSFPNSVNEQFF.